This T cell receptor (beta chain) is from a study of post-analysis software for immune sequencing data. Background on the study: Relapsing-remitting, secondary progressive and progressive-relapsing forms of multiple sclerosis all featured among disease courses. Whole-study findings and limits: Among multiple sclerosis patients, normalized Chao1 diversity was significantly below that of controls. When patients were compared with controls, four or five TRBV segments were more frequent, TRBV5-6, TRBV5-1 and TRBV20-1 among them.

Note on this clonotype: The antigen remains unidentified.

TCR beta libraries were prepared from cDNA with unique molecular identifiers. TCRdb itself ran the PCR reads through MiXCR, one entry per CDR3 protein. In the table there are about 770,000 distinct CDR3 sequences, 40% to 55% of which are singletons. Between the trimmed V and J ends, which lost 7 bases and 0 bases, there was a span of 16 bases. The CDR3 runs to 15 residues. Germline CDR1 and CDR2: SGHRS and YFSETQ. This TCR derives from a girl aged 10 to 17 with multiple sclerosis. The V and J genes are TRBV5-1 and TRBJ2-5, with D possibly called TRBD1 or TRBD2 (5 bases each). Specimen: blood. The CDR3 spells CASRSSGRHQETQYF. The CDR3 nucleotides are TGCGCCAGCCGTTCTTCGGGACGGCACCAAGAGACCCAGTACTTC.